Below, 2 T cell receptor beta chains from the same sample are listed, as sequenced in a study of T cell responses to AZD1222 COVID-19 vaccine. The protocol was immunoSEQ multiplex PCR, while the TCRdb copy is restricted to in-frame clones and leaves out a portion. The table records 100,000 or so clones, around 83% of them present only once. The sequenced sample was peripheral blood, obtained 28 days after the second AZD1222 dose. The receptors originated from an adult who received the AZD1222 COVID-19 vaccine.

V usage is TRBV7-9 and J usage is TRBJ2-2, with 10 nucleotides matching TRBD1. The trim removed 6 bases at V and 6 bases at J, leaving 7 bases unmatched. This CDR3 is 15 amino acids long. Germline V gene lookup returns CDR1 SEHNR and CDR2 FQNEAQ (reference sequence). The CDR3 DNA sequence: TGTGCCAGCAGTCGGGACAGGGGCATGGCCGGGGAGCTGTTTTTT. Amino acid sequence: CASSRDRGMAGELFF.

V is TRBV9 and J is TRBJ2-7; D may be TRBD2 (5 bases). Germline V gene data show CDR1 as SGDLS and CDR2 as YYNGEE. The CDR3 totals 14 residues. V was cut by 0 bases and J by 5 bases, with 12 bases left in between. CDR3 bases: TGTGCCAGCAGCGTAGTTCCAACCGGGGACGAGCAGTACTTC. Its translation: CASSVVPTGDEQYF.